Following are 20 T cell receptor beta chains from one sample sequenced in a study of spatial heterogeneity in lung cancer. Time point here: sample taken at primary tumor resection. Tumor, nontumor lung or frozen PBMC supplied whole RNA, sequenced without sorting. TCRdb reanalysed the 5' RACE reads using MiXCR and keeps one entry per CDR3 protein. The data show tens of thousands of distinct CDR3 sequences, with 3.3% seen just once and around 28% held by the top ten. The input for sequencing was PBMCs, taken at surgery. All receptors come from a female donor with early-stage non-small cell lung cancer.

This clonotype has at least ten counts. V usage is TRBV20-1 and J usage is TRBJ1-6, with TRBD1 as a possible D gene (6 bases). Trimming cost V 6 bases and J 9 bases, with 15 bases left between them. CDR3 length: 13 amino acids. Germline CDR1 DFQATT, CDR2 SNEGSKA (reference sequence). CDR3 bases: TGCAGTGCCCCGAGGGGGGGACTTTCACCCCTCCACTTT. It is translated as CSAPRGGLSPLHF.

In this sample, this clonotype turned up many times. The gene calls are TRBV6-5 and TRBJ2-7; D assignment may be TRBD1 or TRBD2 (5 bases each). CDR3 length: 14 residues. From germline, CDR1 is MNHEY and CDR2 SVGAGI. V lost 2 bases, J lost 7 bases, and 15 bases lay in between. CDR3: CASSYGASGKEQYF. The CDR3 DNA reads TGTGCCAGCAGTTACGGGGCGTCGGGGAAAGAGCAGTACTTC.

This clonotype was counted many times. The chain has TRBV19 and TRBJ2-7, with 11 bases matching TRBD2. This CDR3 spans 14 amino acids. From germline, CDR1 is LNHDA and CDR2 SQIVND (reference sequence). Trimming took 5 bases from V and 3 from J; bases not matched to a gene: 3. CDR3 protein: CASSLTSGSYEQYF. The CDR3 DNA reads TGTGCCAGTAGTCTTACTAGCGGGAGCTACGAGCAGTACTTC.

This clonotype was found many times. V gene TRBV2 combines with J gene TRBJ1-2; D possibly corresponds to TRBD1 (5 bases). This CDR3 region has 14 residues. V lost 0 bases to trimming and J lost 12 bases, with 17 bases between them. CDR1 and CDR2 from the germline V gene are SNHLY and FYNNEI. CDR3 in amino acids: CASSEAGTDQLNTF. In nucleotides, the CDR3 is TGTGCCAGCAGTGAAGCCGGGACGGACCAGCTTAACACCTTC.

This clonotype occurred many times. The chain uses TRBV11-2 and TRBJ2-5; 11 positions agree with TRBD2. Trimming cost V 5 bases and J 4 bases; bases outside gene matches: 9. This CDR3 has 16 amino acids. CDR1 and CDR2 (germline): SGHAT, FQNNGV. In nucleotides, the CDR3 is TGTGCCAGCAGCGGGACTTTGACTAGCGGGATAGAGACCCAGTACTTC. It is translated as CASSGTLTSGIETQYF.

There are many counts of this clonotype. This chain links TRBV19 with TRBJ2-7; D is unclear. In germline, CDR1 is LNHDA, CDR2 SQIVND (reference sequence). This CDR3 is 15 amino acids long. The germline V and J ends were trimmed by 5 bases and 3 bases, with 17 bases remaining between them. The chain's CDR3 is CASSANMERYYEQYF. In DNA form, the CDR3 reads TGTGCCAGTAGTGCCAATATGGAGCGATACTACGAGCAGTACTTC.

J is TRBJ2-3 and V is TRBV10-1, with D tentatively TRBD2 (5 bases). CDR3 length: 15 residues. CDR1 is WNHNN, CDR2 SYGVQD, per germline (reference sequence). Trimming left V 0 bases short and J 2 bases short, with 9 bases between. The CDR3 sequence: CASSESLDPTDTQYF. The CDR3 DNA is TGCGCCAGCAGTGAGTCACTAGACCCCACAGATACGCAGTATTTT.

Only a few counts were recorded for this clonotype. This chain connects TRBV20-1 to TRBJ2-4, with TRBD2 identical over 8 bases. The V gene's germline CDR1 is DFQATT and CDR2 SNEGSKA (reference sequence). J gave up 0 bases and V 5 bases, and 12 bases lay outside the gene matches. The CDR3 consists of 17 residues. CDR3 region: CSASREGPTLAKNIQYF. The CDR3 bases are TGCAGTGCTTCTCGGGAGGGGCCAACGTTAGCCAAAAACATTCAGTACTTC.

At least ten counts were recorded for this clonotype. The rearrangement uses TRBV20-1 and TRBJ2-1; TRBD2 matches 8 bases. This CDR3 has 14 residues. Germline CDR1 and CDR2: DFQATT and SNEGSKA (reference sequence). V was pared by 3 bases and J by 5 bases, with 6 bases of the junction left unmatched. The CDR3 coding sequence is TGCAGTGCTAGTGGACTAGCAGCTCACAATGAGCAGTTCTTC. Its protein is CSASGLAAHNEQFF.

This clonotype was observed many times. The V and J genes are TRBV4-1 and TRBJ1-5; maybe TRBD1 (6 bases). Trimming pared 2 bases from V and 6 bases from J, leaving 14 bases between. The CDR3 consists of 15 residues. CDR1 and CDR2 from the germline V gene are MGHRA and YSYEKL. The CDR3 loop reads CASSQNNREGQPQHF. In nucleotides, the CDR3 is TGCGCCAGCAGCCAAAACAACAGGGAGGGTCAGCCCCAGCATTTT.

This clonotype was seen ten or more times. The CDR3 region is CASSPRHIESTNEKLFF. The CDR3 nucleotides read TGTGCCAGCAGCCCCCGACACATAGAATCAACTAATGAAAAACTGTTTTTT. J is TRBJ1-4 and V is TRBV5-5; no reliable D call. The germline V gene has CDR1 SGHKS and CDR2 YYEKEE (reference sequence). The germline V and J ends were trimmed by 4 bases and 0 bases, with 16 bases remaining between them. The CDR3 has 17 amino acids.

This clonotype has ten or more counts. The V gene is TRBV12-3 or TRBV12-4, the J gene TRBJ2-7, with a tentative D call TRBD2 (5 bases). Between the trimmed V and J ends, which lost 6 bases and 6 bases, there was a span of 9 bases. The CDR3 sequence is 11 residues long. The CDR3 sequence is CASRSRGEQYF. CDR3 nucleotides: TGTGCCAGCAGATCCCGGGGCGAGCAGTACTTC.

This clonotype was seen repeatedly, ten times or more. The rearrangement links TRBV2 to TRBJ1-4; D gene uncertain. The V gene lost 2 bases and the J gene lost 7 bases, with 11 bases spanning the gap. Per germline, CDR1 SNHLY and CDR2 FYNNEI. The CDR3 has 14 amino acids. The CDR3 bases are TGTGCCAGCAGTGAATGGGGAAGTACTGAAAAACTGTTTTTT. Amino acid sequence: CASSEWGSTEKLFF.

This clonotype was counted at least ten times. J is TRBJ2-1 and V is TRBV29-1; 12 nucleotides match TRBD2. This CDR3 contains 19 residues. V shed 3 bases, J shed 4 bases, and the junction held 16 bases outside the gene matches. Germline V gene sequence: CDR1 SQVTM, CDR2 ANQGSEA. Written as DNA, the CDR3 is TGCAGCGTTGAGCCGGGGACTAGCGGGCGCGTACCCCCTTACAATGAGCAGTTCTTC. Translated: CSVEPGTSGRVPPYNEQFF.

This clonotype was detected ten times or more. This CDR3 is CSVEDNRGEYEQYF. CDR3 DNA: TGCAGCGTTGAAGACAACAGGGGAGAATACGAGCAGTACTTC. This chain connects TRBV29-1 to TRBJ2-7; 7 nucleotides match TRBD1. CDR3 length: 14 residues. The trim removed 0 bases at V and 4 bases at J, leaving 6 bases unmatched. Germline CDR1 is SQVTM and CDR2 is ANQGSEA.

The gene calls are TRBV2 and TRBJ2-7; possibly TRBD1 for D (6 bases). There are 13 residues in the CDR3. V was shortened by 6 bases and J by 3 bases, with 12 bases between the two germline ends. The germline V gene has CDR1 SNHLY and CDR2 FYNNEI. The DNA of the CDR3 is TGTGCCAGCAGAGGACAGCTTCACTACGAGCAGTACTTC. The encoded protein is CASRGQLHYEQYF.

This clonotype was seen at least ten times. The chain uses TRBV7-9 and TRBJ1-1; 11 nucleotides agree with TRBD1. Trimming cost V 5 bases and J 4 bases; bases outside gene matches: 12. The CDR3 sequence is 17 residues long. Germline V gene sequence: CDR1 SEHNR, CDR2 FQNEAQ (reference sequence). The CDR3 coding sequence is TGTGCCAGCAGCCGAACCGGGACAGGGGGGTTTGCCACTGAAGCTTTCTTT. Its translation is CASSRTGTGGFATEAFF.

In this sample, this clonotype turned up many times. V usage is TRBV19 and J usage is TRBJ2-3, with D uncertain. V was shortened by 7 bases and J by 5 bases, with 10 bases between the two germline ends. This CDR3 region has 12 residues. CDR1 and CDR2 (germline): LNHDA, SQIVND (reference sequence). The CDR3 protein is CASNNLGDTQYF. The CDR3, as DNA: TGTGCCAGTAATAACCTGGGAGATACGCAGTATTTT.

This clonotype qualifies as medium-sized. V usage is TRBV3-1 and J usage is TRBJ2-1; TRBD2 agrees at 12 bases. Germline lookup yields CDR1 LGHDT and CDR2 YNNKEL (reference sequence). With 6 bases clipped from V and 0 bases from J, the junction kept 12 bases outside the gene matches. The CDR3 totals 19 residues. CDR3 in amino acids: CASRPGLAGLSSSYNEQFF. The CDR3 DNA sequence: TGTGCCAGCAGACCCGGACTAGCGGGACTCAGTAGCTCCTACAATGAGCAGTTCTTC.

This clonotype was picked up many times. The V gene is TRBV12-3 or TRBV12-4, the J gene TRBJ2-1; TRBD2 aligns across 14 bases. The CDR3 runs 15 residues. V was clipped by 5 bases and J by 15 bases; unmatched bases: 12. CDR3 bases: TGTGCCAGCAGTCCTGGGACTAGCGGGAGTTTAATGCCGTTCTTC. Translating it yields CASSPGTSGSLMPFF.